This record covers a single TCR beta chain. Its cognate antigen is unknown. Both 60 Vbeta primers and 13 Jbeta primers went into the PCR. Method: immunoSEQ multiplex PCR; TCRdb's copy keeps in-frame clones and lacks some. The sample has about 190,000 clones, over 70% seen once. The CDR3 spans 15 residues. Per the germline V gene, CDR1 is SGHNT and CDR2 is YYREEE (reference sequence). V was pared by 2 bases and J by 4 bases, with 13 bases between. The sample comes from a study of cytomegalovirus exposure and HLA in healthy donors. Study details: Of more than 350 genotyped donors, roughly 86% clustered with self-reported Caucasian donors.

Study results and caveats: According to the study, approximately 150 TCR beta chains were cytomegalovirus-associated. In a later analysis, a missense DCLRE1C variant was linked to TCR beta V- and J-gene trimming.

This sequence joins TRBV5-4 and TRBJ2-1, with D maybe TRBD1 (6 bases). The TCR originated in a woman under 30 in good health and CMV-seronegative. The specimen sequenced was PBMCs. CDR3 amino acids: CASSLGGHEYNEQFF. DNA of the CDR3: TGTGCCAGCAGCTTAGGGGGACACGAATACAATGAGCAGTTCTTC.